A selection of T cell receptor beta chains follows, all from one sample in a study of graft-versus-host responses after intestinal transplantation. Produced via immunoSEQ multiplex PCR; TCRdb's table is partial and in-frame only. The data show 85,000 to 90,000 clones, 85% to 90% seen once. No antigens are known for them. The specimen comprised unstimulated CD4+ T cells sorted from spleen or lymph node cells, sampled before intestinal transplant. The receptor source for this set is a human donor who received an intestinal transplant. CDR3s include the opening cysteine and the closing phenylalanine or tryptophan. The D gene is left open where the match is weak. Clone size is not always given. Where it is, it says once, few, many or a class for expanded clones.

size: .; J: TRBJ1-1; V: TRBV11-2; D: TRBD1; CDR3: CASSLDRMNTEAFF; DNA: TGTGCCAGCAGCTTGGACAGGATGAACACTGAAGCTTTCTTT
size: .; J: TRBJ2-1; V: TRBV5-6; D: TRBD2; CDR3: CASSPPPWTSGGNEQFF; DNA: TGTGCCAGCAGCCCCCCCCCTTGGACTAGCGGGGGAAATGAGCAGTTCTTC
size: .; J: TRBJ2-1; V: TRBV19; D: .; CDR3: CASPVGGTSRNEQFF; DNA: TGTGCCAGTCCCGTCGGTGGGACATCGCGCAATGAGCAGTTCTTC
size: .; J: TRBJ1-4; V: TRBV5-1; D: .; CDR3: CASSLGQNGKLFF; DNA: TGCGCCAGCAGCTTGGGGCAAAATGGAAAACTGTTTTTT
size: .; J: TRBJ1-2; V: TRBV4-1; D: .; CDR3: CASSQNGAVYGYTF; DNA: TGCGCCAGCAGCCAGAATGGGGCAGTCTATGGCTACACCTTC
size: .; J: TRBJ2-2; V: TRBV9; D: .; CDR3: CASSAREPGELFF; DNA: TGTGCCAGCAGCGCCAGGGAACCCGGGGAGCTGTTTTTT
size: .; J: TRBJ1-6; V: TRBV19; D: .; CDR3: CASGRVGNSPLHF; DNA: TGTGCCAGTGGGCGGGTCGGGAATTCACCCCTCCACTTT
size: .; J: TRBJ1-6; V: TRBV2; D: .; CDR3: CASRQGNSPLHF; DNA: TGTGCCAGCCGGCAGGGGAATTCACCCCTCCACTTT
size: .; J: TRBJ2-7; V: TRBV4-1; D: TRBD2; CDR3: CASSQEGGLAGYEQYF; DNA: TGCGCCAGCAGCCAAGAGGGGGGACTAGCGGGGTACGAGCAGTACTTC
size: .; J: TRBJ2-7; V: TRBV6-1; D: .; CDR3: CASSGQVNEQYF; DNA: TGTGCCAGCAGTGGACAGGTGAACGAGCAGTACTTC
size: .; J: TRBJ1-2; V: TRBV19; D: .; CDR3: CATNAGQLIGYTF; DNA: TGTGCCACCAACGCCGGACAATTAATTGGCTACACCTTC
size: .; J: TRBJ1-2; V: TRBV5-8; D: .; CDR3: CASSFGLIYGYTF; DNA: TGTGCCAGCAGCTTCGGTCTGATCTATGGCTACACCTTC
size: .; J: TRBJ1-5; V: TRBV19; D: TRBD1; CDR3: CASSINGRGLGQPQHF; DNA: TGTGCCAGTAGTATTAACGGCAGGGGGCTTGGACAGCCCCAGCATTTT
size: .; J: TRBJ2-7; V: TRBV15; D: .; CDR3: CATSRGPSGSYEQYF; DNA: TGTGCCACCAGCAGAGGCCCTAGTGGGTCCTACGAGCAGTACTTC
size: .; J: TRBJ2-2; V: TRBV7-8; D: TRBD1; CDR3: CASSLETGGAGGELFF; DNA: TGTGCCAGCAGCTTAGAGACAGGGGGCGCGGGCGGGGAGCTGTTTTTT
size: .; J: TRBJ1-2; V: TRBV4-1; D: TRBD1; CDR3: CASSQGLQGAPGGYTF; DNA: TGCGCCAGCAGCCAGGGATTACAGGGGGCGCCCGGTGGCTACACCTTC
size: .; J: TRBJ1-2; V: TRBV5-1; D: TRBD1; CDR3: CASSAFRGQDGYTF; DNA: TGCGCCAGCAGCGCTTTCAGGGGGCAGGATGGCTACACCTTC
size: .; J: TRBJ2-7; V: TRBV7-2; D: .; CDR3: CASSLVKGSSYEQYF; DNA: TGTGCCAGCAGCTTAGTTAAAGGGAGCTCCTACGAGCAGTACTTC
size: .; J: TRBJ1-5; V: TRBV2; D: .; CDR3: CASSAAGYQPQHF; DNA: TGTGCCAGCAGTGCCGCCGGGTATCAGCCCCAGCATTTT
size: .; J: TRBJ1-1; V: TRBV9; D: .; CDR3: CASSPQGGFTVNTEAFF; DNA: TGTGCCAGCAGTCCCCAGGGAGGGTTCACTGTGAACACTGAAGCTTTCTTT
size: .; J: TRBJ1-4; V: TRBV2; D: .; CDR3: CASTEGLANEKLFF; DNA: TGTGCCAGCACCGAGGGATTGGCTAATGAAAAACTGTTTTTT
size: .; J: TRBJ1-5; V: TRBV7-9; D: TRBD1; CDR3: CASSLGQTRQPQHF; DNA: TGTGCCAGCAGCCTGGGACAGACGAGACAGCCCCAGCATTTT
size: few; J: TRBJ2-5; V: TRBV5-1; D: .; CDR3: CASSLGAQETQYF; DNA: TGCGCCAGCAGCTTGGGGGCCCAAGAGACCCAGTACTTC
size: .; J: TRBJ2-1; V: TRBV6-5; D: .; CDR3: CASSYSPGYNEQFF; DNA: TGTGCCAGCAGTTACTCTCCGGGATACAATGAGCAGTTCTTC
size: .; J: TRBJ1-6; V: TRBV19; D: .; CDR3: CASSIQGLGSPLHF; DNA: TGTGCCAGTAGTATACAGGGTTTAGGCTCACCCCTCCACTTT
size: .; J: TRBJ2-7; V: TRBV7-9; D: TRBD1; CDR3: CASSLGTGLYF; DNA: TGTGCCAGCAGCTTAGGGACAGGGCTGTACTTC